Given below is one TCR beta chain in context. Antigen: not known. This sample was taken from a study of cytomegalovirus exposure and HLA in healthy donors. Study-level findings and limits: Most TCR sequences proved rare, with some public TCRs found in many donors.

The germline gives CDR1 SGHRS, CDR2 YFSETQ. V shed 2 bases and J 1 base; nucleotides not matched to a gene: 8. This CDR3 is 17 amino acids long. PCR employed 60 Vbeta and 13 Jbeta primers. Study processing details: Around 9.9 million shared chains were among the approximately 82 million unique TCR beta chains that a later analysis counted. The table came from immunoSEQ multiplex PCR; TCRdb's copy has only in-frame clones and leaves some out. V and J calls and clone size are those listed in that table; D and trimming were worked out from the DNA. The sample has about 280,000 clones; 85% to 90% are singletons.

The sample comprised PBMCs. This TCR came from a woman aged 18-35 years in good health and CMV-seronegative. The rearrangement links TRBV5-1 to TRBJ2-3; 9 bases align to TRBD1. CDR3 sequence (DNA): TGCGCCAGCAGCTTCGGGGACAGGGATGTACGCACAGATACGCAGTATTTT. It codes for CASSFGDRDVRTDTQYF.